A selection of T cell receptor beta chains follows, all from one sample in a study of blood T cells in healthy people across ages. MiXCR, applied by TCRdb to the 5' RACE reads, yields one record per CDR3 protein. Of some 900,000 distinct CDR3 sequences listed, around 48% are singletons. What was sequenced was blood. All receptors come from a man aged 30-40 years in good health. CDR3s include the opening cysteine and the closing phenylalanine or tryptophan. The order of the fields is clone size, D gene, V gene, J gene, CDR3 protein, CDR3 DNA. A D gene is named only where the DNA matches it firmly. Clone size is not always given. Where it is, it says once, few, many or a class for expanded clones.

size: -
D: -
V: TRBV7-2
J: TRBJ1-1
CDR3: CASSVREMNTEAFF
DNA: TGTGCCAGCAGCGTGCGGGAAATGAACACTGAAGCTTTCTTT

size: -
D: -
V: TRBV6-1
J: TRBJ1-5
CDR3: CASSVGEGRPQHF
DNA: TGTGCCAGCAGTGTTGGGGAAGGGCGGCCCCAGCATTTT

size: -
D: TRBD2
V: TRBV20-1
J: TRBJ2-1
CDR3: CSARRLAGLYNEQFF
DNA: TGCAGTGCTAGGCGACTAGCGGGGCTGTACAATGAGCAGTTCTTC

size: -
D: -
V: TRBV7-9
J: TRBJ2-7
CDR3: CASRLDNSYEQYF
DNA: TGTGCCAGCAGGTTAGACAACTCCTACGAGCAGTACTTC

size: -
D: TRBD1
V: TRBV4-3
J: TRBJ2-7
CDR3: CASSHDRGTCEQYF
DNA: TGCGCCAGCAGCCACGACAGGGGAACCTGCGAGCAGTACTTC

size: -
D: -
V: TRBV5-1
J: TRBJ2-5
CDR3: CASNPGQGETQYF
DNA: TGCGCCAGCAACCCGGGACAAGGAGAGACCCAGTACTTC

size: -
D: -
V: TRBV12-3/TRBV12-4
J: TRBJ2-5
CDR3: CASSPSAAQETQYF
DNA: TGTGCCAGCAGTCCGAGCGCAGCTCAAGAGACCCAGTACTTC

size: -
D: TRBD1
V: TRBV10-3
J: TRBJ1-1
CDR3: CAIRPGQGANTEAFF
DNA: TGTGCCATCAGACCGGGACAGGGGGCGAACACTGAAGCTTTCTTT

size: -
D: -
V: TRBV9
J: TRBJ2-3
CDR3: CASTGGGADTDTQYF
DNA: TGTGCCAGCACTGGGGGGGGGGCTGACACAGATACGCAGTATTTT

size: -
D: -
V: TRBV10-3
J: TRBJ2-1
CDR3: CAISEGRYNEQFF
DNA: TGTGCCATCAGTGAAGGCAGATACAATGAGCAGTTCTTC

size: -
D: -
V: TRBV20-1
J: TRBJ1-5
CDR3: CSAPPPGAGRGQPQHF
DNA: TGCAGTGCCCCCCCACCGGGAGCCGGTCGCGGTCAGCCCCAGCATTTT

size: -
D: -
V: TRBV20-1
J: TRBJ2-5
CDR3: CSASPGYQETQYF
DNA: TGCAGTGCTTCGCCAGGCTACCAAGAGACCCAGTACTTC

size: -
D: -
V: TRBV20-1
J: TRBJ2-7
CDR3: CSAITSAPGSYEQYF
DNA: TGCAGTGCTATAACGTCGGCTCCTGGCTCCTACGAGCAGTACTTC

size: -
D: TRBD1
V: TRBV6-2/TRBV6-3
J: TRBJ1-5
CDR3: CASSYGPGGTNQPQHF
DNA: TGTGCCAGCAGTTACGGGCCAGGGGGGACCAATCAGCCCCAGCATTTT

size: few
D: -
V: TRBV4-3
J: TRBJ1-6
CDR3: CASSQRSTGGNSPLHF
DNA: TGCGCCAGCAGCCAACGAAGTACCGGAGGGAATTCACCCCTCCACTTT

size: -
D: -
V: TRBV7-9
J: TRBJ2-1
CDR3: CASTPQGSGNEQFF
DNA: TGTGCCAGCACCCCTCAGGGTTCGGGCAATGAGCAGTTCTTC

size: few
D: TRBD2
V: TRBV28
J: TRBJ2-3
CDR3: CASSLSSAGGSDTQYF
DNA: TGTGCCAGCAGTTTAAGTAGCGCGGGGGGTTCCGATACGCAGTATTTT

size: -
D: -
V: TRBV5-1
J: TRBJ2-5
CDR3: CASSLPQGKQETQYF
DNA: TGCGCCAGCAGCTTGCCCCAGGGGAAACAAGAGACCCAGTACTTC

size: few
D: TRBD2
V: TRBV6-2/TRBV6-3
J: TRBJ2-5
CDR3: CASSYSSGELRETQYF
DNA: TGTGCCAGCAGTTACTCCAGCGGGGAACTTCGGGAGACCCAGTACTTC

size: few
D: -
V: TRBV12-3/TRBV12-4
J: TRBJ2-3
CDR3: CASAETRGTDTQYF
DNA: TGTGCCAGCGCGGAGACTAGAGGCACAGATACGCAGTATTTT

size: -
D: -
V: TRBV20-1
J: TRBJ2-3
CDR3: CSAGGYSSTDTQYF
DNA: TGCAGTGCTGGGGGCTATTCTAGCACAGATACGCAGTATTTT

size: few
D: -
V: TRBV5-1
J: TRBJ2-5
CDR3: CASSLGAGEIQETQYF
DNA: TGCGCCAGCAGCTTGGGGGCAGGGGAGATCCAAGAGACCCAGTACTTC

size: -
D: TRBD2
V: TRBV7-9
J: TRBJ2-3
CDR3: CASSPWTSGAATDTQYF
DNA: TGTGCCAGCAGCCCTTGGACTAGCGGGGCGGCTACAGATACGCAGTATTTT

size: -
D: TRBD2
V: TRBV18
J: TRBJ2-7
CDR3: CASSPRAGVSYEQYF
DNA: TGTGCCAGCTCACCACGGGCGGGGGTCTCCTACGAGCAGTACTTC

size: few
D: -
V: TRBV5-6
J: TRBJ1-2
CDR3: CASSFSDRSYGYTF
DNA: TGTGCCAGCAGCTTTAGCGACAGGAGCTATGGCTACACCTTC

size: -
D: TRBD2
V: TRBV7-2
J: TRBJ2-7
CDR3: CASSPQGLAASYEQYF
DNA: TGTGCCAGCAGCCCCCAGGGACTAGCGGCTTCCTACGAGCAGTACTTC

size: -
D: TRBD1
V: TRBV28
J: TRBJ2-7
CDR3: CASSLDRVPHEQYF
DNA: TGTGCCAGCAGTCTGGACAGGGTCCCCCACGAGCAGTACTTC

size: -
D: TRBD2
V: TRBV6-2/TRBV6-3
J: TRBJ2-2
CDR3: CASSRVGRLSGELFF
DNA: TGTGCCAGCAGCCGAGTCGGGAGGCTGTCCGGGGAGCTGTTTTTT

size: -
D: -
V: TRBV7-2
J: TRBJ2-5
CDR3: CASSLRPSDSVSYEQNF
DNA: TGTGCCAGCAGCTTAAGGCCCTCGGACAGCGTCTCCTACGAGCAGAACTTC

size: -
D: -
V: TRBV15
J: TRBJ1-5
CDR3: CATSREALVNQPQHF
DNA: TGTGCCACCAGCAGAGAGGCCCTCGTAAATCAGCCCCAGCATTTT

size: -
D: TRBD1
V: TRBV5-1
J: TRBJ1-4
CDR3: CASRSPGTGNEKLFF
DNA: TGCGCCAGCAGGAGCCCCGGGACAGGAAATGAAAAACTGTTTTTT

size: many
D: -
V: TRBV7-2
J: TRBJ2-7
CDR3: CASSRTGTGNEQYF
DNA: TGTGCCAGCAGCCGTACCGGAACCGGGAACGAGCAGTACTTC

size: -
D: -
V: TRBV5-1
J: TRBJ2-5
CDR3: CASSLWVREETQYF
DNA: TGCGCCAGCAGCTTGTGGGTGCGGGAAGAGACCCAGTACTTC

size: few
D: -
V: TRBV7-9
J: TRBJ1-2
CDR3: CASSLAEVSQGYTF
DNA: TGTGCCAGCAGCTTAGCGGAGGTTTCTCAAGGCTACACCTTC

size: -
D: -
V: TRBV29-1
J: TRBJ1-1
CDR3: CSAAGFLNTEAFF
DNA: TGCAGCGCCGCAGGTTTTTTGAACACTGAAGCTTTCTTT

size: few
D: -
V: TRBV7-8
J: TRBJ2-7
CDR3: CASSPQGGLRSSYEQYF
DNA: TGTGCCAGCAGCCCACAGGGGGGGCTTAGGAGCTCCTACGAGCAGTACTTC

size: -
D: -
V: TRBV13
J: TRBJ2-7
CDR3: CASSWGLKGGEQYF
DNA: TGTGCCAGCAGCTGGGGACTTAAGGGCGGCGAGCAGTACTTC

size: -
D: TRBD1
V: TRBV12-3/TRBV12-4
J: TRBJ2-7
CDR3: CASSLQGAHYEQYF
DNA: TGTGCCAGCAGCTTACAGGGGGCCCACTACGAGCAGTACTTC

size: few
D: TRBD1
V: TRBV7-9
J: TRBJ1-5
CDR3: CASSEGTGSNQPQHF
DNA: TGTGCCAGCAGCGAAGGGACAGGCAGCAATCAGCCCCAGCATTTT

size: few
D: -
V: TRBV6-1
J: TRBJ2-1
CDR3: CASTPPVGYEQFF
DNA: TGTGCCAGCACTCCCCCAGTGGGGTATGAGCAGTTCTTC

size: -
D: TRBD1
V: TRBV3-1
J: TRBJ1-4
CDR3: CASSQGTGQGMEKLFF
DNA: TGTGCCAGCAGCCAAGGGACGGGACAGGGCATGGAAAAACTGTTTTTT

size: many
D: TRBD1
V: TRBV12-3/TRBV12-4
J: TRBJ1-2
CDR3: CASSDRAGYTF
DNA: TGTGCCAGCAGCGACAGGGCTGGCTACACCTTC

size: -
D: -
V: TRBV6-2/TRBV6-3
J: TRBJ2-7
CDR3: CASRRNRYEQYF
DNA: TGTGCTAGCAGGAGAAACAGGTACGAGCAGTACTTC

size: -
D: -
V: TRBV4-3
J: TRBJ2-1
CDR3: CASSPSPRGDEQFF
DNA: TGCGCCAGCAGCCCAAGTCCCAGGGGGGATGAGCAGTTCTTC

size: -
D: -
V: TRBV20-1
J: TRBJ2-5
CDR3: CSALQPQKETQYF
DNA: TGCAGTGCCCTACAACCCCAAAAAGAGACCCAGTACTTC

size: -
D: TRBD1
V: TRBV20-1
J: TRBJ1-6
CDR3: CSAWGTGGAAIVDSPLHF
DNA: TGCAGTGCTTGGGGGACAGGGGGCGCGGCGATTGTGGATTCACCCCTCCACTTT

size: -
D: -
V: TRBV6-2/TRBV6-3
J: TRBJ1-6
CDR3: CASLPTAVRSPLHF
DNA: TGTGCCAGTTTACCGACGGCAGTACGTTCACCCCTCCACTTT

size: many
D: TRBD2
V: TRBV5-1
J: TRBJ2-1
CDR3: CASSLELAGYNEQFF
DNA: TGCGCCAGCAGCTTGGAGCTAGCGGGGTACAATGAGCAGTTCTTC

size: -
D: TRBD2
V: TRBV20-1
J: TRBJ2-2
CDR3: CSALSAGGAGELFF
DNA: TGCAGTGCCCTAAGTGCGGGAGGGGCCGGGGAGCTGTTTTTT

size: -
D: -
V: TRBV3-1
J: TRBJ2-6
CDR3: CASSTPRASGANVLTF
DNA: TGTGCCAGCAGTACTCCCCGGGCGTCTGGGGCCAACGTCCTGACTTTC

size: -
D: TRBD2
V: TRBV20-1
J: TRBJ2-5
CDR3: CSARVPATSKETQYF
DNA: TGCAGTGCTAGAGTTCCTGCGACTAGCAAAGAGACCCAGTACTTC

size: -
D: -
V: TRBV4-1
J: TRBJ1-6
CDR3: CASSQHTANNSPLHF
DNA: TGCGCCAGCAGCCAACATACAGCAAATAATTCACCCCTCCACTTT

size: -
D: -
V: TRBV2
J: TRBJ1-5
CDR3: CASSRDSGGSQPQHF
DNA: TGTGCCAGCAGTAGGGACTCCGGAGGGAGTCAGCCCCAGCATTTT

size: -
D: -
V: TRBV4-2
J: TRBJ1-5
CDR3: CASSQDTAESQPQHF
DNA: TGTGCCAGCAGCCAAGATACGGCAGAGTCTCAGCCCCAGCATTTT

size: -
D: -
V: TRBV9
J: TRBJ1-5
CDR3: CASSVDPNGVQPQHF
DNA: TGTGCCAGCAGCGTAGACCCCAACGGGGTCCAGCCCCAGCATTTT

size: many
D: TRBD2
V: TRBV20-1
J: TRBJ2-7
CDR3: CSARDGGDSYEQYF
DNA: TGCAGTGCTAGAGACGGGGGGGATTCCTACGAGCAGTACTTC

size: -
D: -
V: TRBV6-6
J: TRBJ1-6
CDR3: CASSSGPGSHSSLHF
DNA: TGTGCCAGCAGCAGCGGACCGGGGAGTCATTCATCCCTCCACTTT

size: once
D: -
V: TRBV7-9
J: TRBJ2-1
CDR3: CASSLRSTGVWNEQFF
DNA: TGTGCCAGCAGCTTACGGTCCACAGGTGTATGGAATGAGCAGTTCTTC